This T cell receptor beta chain was sequenced for a study of kidney transplant recipient with SARS-CoV-2 infection. In this sample, this clonotype turned up many times. The V end lost 4 bases, the J end lost 4 bases, and 16 bases lay between the germline ends. Germline values: CDR1 SGHTA, CDR2 FQGNSA. This CDR3 has 15 amino acids. One entry per CDR3 protein, called by TCRdb with MiXCR from the reads. The sample carries 200,000 to 300,000 distinct CDR3 sequences, around 28% recorded once. This receptor was identified in a male patient aged 25-45 years who had COVID-19 and was a kidney transplant recipient. The graft donor may have given rise to some T cells. The genes are TRBV7-2 and TRBJ1-2, with a possible D match to TRBD1 (5 bases). The source was a blood sample, collected at baseline and around day 110 from a kidney transplant recipient. CDR3 nucleotide sequence: TGTGCCAGCAGCTGGGGAACAGGAAGTAGCTATGGCTACACCTTC. This sequence encodes CASSWGTGSSYGYTF.